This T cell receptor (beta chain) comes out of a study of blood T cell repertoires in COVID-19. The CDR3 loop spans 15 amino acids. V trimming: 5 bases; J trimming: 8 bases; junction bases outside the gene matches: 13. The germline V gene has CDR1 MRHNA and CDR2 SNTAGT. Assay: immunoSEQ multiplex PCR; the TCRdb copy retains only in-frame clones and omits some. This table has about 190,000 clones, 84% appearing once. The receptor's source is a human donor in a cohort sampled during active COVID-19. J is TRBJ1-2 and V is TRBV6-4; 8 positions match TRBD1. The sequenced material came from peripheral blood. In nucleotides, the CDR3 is TGTGCCAGCAGTAATCACGATGGGACAGGAGCCGGCTACACCTTC. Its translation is CASSNHDGTGAGYTF.